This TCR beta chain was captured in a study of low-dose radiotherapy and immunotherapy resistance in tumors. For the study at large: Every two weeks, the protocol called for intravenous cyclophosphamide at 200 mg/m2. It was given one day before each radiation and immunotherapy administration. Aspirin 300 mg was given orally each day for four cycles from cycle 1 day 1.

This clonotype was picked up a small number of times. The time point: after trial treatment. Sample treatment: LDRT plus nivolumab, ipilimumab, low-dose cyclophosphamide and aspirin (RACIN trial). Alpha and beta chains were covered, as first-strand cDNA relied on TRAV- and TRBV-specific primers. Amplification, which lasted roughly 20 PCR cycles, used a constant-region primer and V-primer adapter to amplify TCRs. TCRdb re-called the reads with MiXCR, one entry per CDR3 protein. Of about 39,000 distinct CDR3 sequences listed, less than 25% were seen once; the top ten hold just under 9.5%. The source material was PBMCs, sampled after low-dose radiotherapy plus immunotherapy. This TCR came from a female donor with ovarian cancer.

The CDR3 loop is CASSPTGTLYEQYF. CDR3 in DNA: TGTGCCAGCAGCCCGACAGGAACACTCTACGAGCAGTACTTC. The chain couples TRBV5-6 to TRBJ2-7; D might be TRBD1 (6 bases). The CDR3 consists of 14 residues. V was shortened by 4 bases and J by 3 bases, with 14 bases between the two germline ends. Germline V gene sequence: CDR1 SGHDT, CDR2 YYEEEE.